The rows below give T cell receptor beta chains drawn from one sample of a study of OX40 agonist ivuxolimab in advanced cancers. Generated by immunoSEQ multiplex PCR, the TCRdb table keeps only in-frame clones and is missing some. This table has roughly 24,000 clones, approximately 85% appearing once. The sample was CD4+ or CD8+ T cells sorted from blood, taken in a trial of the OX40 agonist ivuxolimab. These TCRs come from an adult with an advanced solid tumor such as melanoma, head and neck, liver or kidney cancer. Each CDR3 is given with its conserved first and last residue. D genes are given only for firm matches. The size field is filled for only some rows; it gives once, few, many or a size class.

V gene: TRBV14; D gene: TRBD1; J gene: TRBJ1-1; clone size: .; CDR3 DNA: TGTGCCAGCAGGGACAGGGGGGACACTGAAGCTTTCTTT; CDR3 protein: CASRDRGDTEAFF
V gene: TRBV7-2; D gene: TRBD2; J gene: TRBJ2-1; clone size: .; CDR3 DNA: TGTGCCAGCAGGCGGGAGGGTTTTGATGAGCAGTTCTTC; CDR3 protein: CASRREGFDEQFF
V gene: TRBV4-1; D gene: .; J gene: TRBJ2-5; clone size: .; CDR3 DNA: TGCGCCAGCAGCCAAGGTCTGGTTGAGACCCAGTACTTC; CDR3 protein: CASSQGLVETQYF
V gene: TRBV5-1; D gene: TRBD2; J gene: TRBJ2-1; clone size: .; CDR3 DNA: TGCGCCAGCAGCCACCAAGCGGGAACAGACTCCTACAATGAGCAGTTCTTC; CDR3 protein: CASSHQAGTDSYNEQFF
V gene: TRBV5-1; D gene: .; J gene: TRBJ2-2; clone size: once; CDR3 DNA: TGCGCCAGCAGCTTCCGCCTAGTCACCGGGGAGCTGTTTTTT; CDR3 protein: CASSFRLVTGELFF
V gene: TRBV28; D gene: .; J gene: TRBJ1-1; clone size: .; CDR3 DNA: TGTGCCAGCAGTTTAAACTCCCCGCTGGCAGTCGCAAACACTGAAGCTTTCTTT; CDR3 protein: CASSLNSPLAVANTEAFF
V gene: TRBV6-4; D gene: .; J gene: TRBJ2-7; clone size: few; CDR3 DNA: TGTGCCAGCAGTTCACGCGGAACCACCACCTACGAGCAGTACTTC; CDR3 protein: CASSSRGTTTYEQYF
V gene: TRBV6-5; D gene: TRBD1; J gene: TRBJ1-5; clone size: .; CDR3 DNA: TGTGCCAGCAACCCGGGACAGGGAGGAGGTCAGCCCCAGCATTTT; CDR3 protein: CASNPGQGGGQPQHF
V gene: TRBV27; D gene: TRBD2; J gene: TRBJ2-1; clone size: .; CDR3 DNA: TGTGCCAGCAGTTTATCGTCGGGGGGCTCCTACAATGAGCAGTTCTTC; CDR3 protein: CASSLSSGGSYNEQFF
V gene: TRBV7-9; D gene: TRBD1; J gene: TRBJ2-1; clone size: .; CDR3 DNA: TGTGCCAGCAGCTTAGAGCTAAAAGGGGACAGGTCCTACAATGAGCAGTTCTTC; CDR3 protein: CASSLELKGDRSYNEQFF
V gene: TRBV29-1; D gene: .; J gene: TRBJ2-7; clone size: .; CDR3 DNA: TGCAGCGTTGCCCCCACGAGCTCCTACGAGCAGTACTTC; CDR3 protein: CSVAPTSSYEQYF
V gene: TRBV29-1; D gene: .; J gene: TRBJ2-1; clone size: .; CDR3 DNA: TGCAGCGTTGTGGGGACCCCGAGAAACCCCTCTCCTGGGCAGTTCTTC; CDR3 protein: CSVVGTPRNPSPGQFF
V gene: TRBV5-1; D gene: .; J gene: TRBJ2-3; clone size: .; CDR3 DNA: TGCGCCAGCAGCTTGTACTCGTCTGGAACAGATACGCAGTATTTT; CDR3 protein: CASSLYSSGTDTQYF
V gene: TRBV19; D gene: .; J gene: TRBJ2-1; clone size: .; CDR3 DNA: TGTGCCAGTAGTATGTTTCCGGCCAGGTACAATGAGCAGTTCTTC; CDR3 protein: CASSMFPARYNEQFF
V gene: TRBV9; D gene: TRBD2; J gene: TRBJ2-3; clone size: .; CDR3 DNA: TGTGCCAGCAGCGCCGACAGCGGGGTGGGCACAGATACGCAGTATTTT; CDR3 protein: CASSADSGVGTDTQYF
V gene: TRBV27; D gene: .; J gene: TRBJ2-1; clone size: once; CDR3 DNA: TGTGCCAGCAAAAGGGCAGGGGACTACAATGAGCAGTTCTTC; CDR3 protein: CASKRAGDYNEQFF
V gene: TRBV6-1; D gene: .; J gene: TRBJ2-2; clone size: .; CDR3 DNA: TGTGCCAGCAGTGATCAGGTCGAGAAAGACACCGGGGAGCTGTTTTTT; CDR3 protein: CASSDQVEKDTGELFF
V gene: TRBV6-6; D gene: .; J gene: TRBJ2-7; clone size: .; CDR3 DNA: TGTGCCAGCAGTTCGGGGGATCCGTACGAGCAGTACTTC; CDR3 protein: CASSSGDPYEQYF
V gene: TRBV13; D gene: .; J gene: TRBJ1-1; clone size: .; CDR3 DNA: TGTGCCAGCAGCTTAAATGGAAACACTGAAGCTTTCTTT; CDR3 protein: CASSLNGNTEAFF
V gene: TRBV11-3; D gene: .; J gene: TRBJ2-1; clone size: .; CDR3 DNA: TGTGCCAGCAGCTTAGACAGTTACAATGAGCAGTTCTTC; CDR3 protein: CASSLDSYNEQFF
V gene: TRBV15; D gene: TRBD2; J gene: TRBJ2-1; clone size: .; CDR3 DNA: TGTGCCACCAGCCGGGACTACCGCAATGAGCAGTTCTTC; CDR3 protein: CATSRDYRNEQFF
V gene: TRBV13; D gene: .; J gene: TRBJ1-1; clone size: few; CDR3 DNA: TGTGCCAGCAGCTTAAGGGGGACTGAAGCTTTCTTT; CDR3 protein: CASSLRGTEAFF
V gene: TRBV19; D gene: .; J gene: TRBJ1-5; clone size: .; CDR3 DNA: TGTGCCAGTAGTATACCTCCTAATCAGCCCCAGCATTTT; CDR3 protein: CASSIPPNQPQHF
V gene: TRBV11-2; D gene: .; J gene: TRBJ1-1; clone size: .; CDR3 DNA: TGTGCCAGCAGCCGGGACGGCGCTGAAGCTTTCTTT; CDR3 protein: CASSRDGAEAFF
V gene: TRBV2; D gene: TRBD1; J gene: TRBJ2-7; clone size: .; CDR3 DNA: TGTGCCACAGGACAGGAAATCTACGAGCAGTACTTC; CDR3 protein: CATGQEIYEQYF
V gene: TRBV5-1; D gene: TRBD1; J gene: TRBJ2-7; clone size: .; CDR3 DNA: TGCGCCAGCAGCTTTAGACAGGGGGTGATCTACGAGCAGTACTTC; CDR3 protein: CASSFRQGVIYEQYF
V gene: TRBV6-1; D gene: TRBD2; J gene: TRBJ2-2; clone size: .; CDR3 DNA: TGTGCCAGCAGTGACACTAGCGGGATAAACACCGGGGAGCTGTTTTTT; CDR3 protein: CASSDTSGINTGELFF
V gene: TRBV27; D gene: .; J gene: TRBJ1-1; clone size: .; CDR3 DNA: TGTGCCAGCAGGCCGTCGGCGGTAGAGGAAGCTTTCTTT; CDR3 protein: CASRPSAVEEAFF
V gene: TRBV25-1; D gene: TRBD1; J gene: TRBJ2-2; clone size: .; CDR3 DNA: TGTGCCAGCAGTGCTTGGGGACAGGCAGGCGCCGGGGAGCTGTTTTTT; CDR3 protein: CASSAWGQAGAGELFF
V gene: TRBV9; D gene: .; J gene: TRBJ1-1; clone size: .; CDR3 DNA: TGTGCCAGCAGCGCGCATATGAACACTGAAGCTTTCTTT; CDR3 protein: CASSAHMNTEAFF
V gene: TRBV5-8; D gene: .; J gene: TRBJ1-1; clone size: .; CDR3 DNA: TGTGCCAGCAGCTTGGATGGGGGGCTTGGCACTGAAGCTTTCTTT; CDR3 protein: CASSLDGGLGTEAFF